The clone carrying this T cell receptor beta chain was seen ten or more times. The antigen is unknown. The data were obtained in a study of CD8 T cells in ankylosing spondylitis. Points from the study as a whole: There was a TCR beta motif, made of eight highly homologous variants, that appeared characteristic of ankylosing spondylitis blood.

TCRdb redid the calling of the 5' RACE reads with MiXCR, one entry per CDR3 protein. The sample gives around 210,000 distinct CDR3 sequences, over 7% of which show up once; 4.8% is in the top ten. The V segment lost 3 bases and the J segment 5 bases; nucleotides outside the gene matches: 7. Germline V CDR1 and CDR2: DFQATT, SNEGSKA (reference sequence). CDR3 size: 14 residues. This sequence originates from a female donor with ankylosing spondylitis or in good health (not recorded which). V gene TRBV20-1 combines with J gene TRBJ2-5; 9 nucleotides match TRBD1. Sequencing was carried out using blood, either unsorted or a sorted T cell fraction (not recorded which). This CDR3 is CSASWTGVRETQYF. The CDR3 DNA is TGCAGTGCTAGTTGGACAGGGGTTCGGGAGACCCAGTACTTC.